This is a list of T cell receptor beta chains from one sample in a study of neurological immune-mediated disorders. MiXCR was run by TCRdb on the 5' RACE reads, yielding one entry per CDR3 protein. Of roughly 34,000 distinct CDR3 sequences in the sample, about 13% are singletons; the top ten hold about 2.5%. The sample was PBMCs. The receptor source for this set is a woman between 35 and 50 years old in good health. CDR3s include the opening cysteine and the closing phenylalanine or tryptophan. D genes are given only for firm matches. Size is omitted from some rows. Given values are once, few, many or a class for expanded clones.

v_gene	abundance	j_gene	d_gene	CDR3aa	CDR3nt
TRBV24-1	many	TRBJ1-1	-	CATSGTGRNTEAFF	TGTGCCACCAGTGGTACCGGGAGGAACACTGAAGCTTTCTTT
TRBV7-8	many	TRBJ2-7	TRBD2	CASSLLTSGSSEQYF	TGTGCCAGCAGCTTACTGACTAGCGGGAGCAGCGAGCAGTACTTC
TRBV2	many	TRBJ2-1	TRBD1	CASTLDRSYNEQFF	TGTGCCAGCACCCTGGACAGGTCCTACAATGAGCAGTTCTTC
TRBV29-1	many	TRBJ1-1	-	CSAYPTQYTEAFF	TGCAGCGCATACCCAACTCAGTACACTGAAGCTTTCTTT
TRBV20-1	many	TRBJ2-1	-	CSAREDRVNEQFF	TGCAGTGCTAGAGAGGATAGGGTCAATGAGCAGTTCTTC
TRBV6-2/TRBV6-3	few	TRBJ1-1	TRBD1	CASRGGQGGVNTEAFF	TGTGCCAGCAGGGGCGGACAGGGAGGAGTGAACACTGAAGCTTTCTTT
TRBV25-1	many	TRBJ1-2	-	CASSILENYGYTF	TGTGCCAGCAGTATCTTGGAAAACTATGGCTACACCTTC
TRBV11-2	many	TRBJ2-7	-	CASSRGFSSYEQYF	TGTGCCAGCAGCCGCGGGTTCAGCTCCTACGAGCAGTACTTC
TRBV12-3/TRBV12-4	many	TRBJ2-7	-	CASSLTGPNEQYF	TGTGCCAGCAGTTTGACAGGTCCCAACGAGCAGTACTTC
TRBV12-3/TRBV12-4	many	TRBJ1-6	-	CASSFAGVSPLHF	TGTGCCAGCAGTTTCGCGGGGGTTTCACCCCTCCACTTT
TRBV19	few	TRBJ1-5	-	CASSIGHNQPQHF	TGTGCCAGTAGTATCGGCCACAATCAGCCCCAGCATTTT
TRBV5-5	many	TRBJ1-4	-	CASAPLAGTNEKLFF	TGTGCCAGCGCTCCTCTGGCGGGGACTAATGAAAAACTGTTTTTT
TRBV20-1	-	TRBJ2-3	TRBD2	CSVLPIAGETDTQYF	TGCAGTGTTCTACCCATAGCGGGAGAAACAGATACGCAGTATTTT
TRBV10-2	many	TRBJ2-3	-	CASSEWTDTQYF	TGCGCCAGCAGTGAGTGGACAGATACGCAGTATTTT
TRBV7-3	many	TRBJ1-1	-	CASSFGFGEAFF	TGTGCCAGCAGCTTCGGGTTTGGTGAAGCTTTCTTT
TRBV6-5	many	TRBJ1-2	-	CASSYGRGYNYGYTF	TGTGCCAGCAGTTACGGCAGGGGCTATAACTATGGCTACACCTTC
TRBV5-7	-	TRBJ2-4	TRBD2	CASSLWAGGAKIIQYF	TGTGCCAGCAGCTTGTGGGCGGGAGGAGCCAAAATCATTCAGTACTTC
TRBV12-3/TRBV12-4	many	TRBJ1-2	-	CASSFRGIRGYTF	TGTGCCAGCAGTTTTAGGGGAATTCGTGGCTACACCTTC
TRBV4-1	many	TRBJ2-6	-	CASSPLDGTANVLTF	TGCGCCAGCAGCCCCCTTGACGGGACTGCCAACGTCCTGACTTTC
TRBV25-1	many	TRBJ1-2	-	CASSEWQGWTDGYTF	TGTGCCAGCAGTGAATGGCAGGGATGGACGGATGGCTACACCTTC
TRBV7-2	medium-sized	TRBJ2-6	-	CASSFFGANVLTF	TGTGCCAGCAGCTTCTTCGGGGCCAACGTCCTGACTTTC
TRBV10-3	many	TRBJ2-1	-	CAISESNGPPLGNEQFF	TGTGCCATCAGTGAGTCTAATGGGCCCCCGCTGGGCAATGAGCAGTTCTTC
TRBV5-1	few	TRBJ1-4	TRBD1	CASSPGTDNNEKLFF	TGCGCCAGCAGCCCCGGGACAGACAATAATGAAAAACTGTTTTTT
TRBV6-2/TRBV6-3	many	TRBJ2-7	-	CASRKSSYEQYF	TGTGCCAGCAGGAAGAGCTCCTACGAGCAGTACTTC
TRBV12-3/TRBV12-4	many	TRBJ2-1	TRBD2	CASSWWTRSTMVSSYNEQFF	TGTGCCAGCAGTTGGTGGACTAGGTCTACCATGGTTAGCTCCTACAATGAGCAGTTCTTC
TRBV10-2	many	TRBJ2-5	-	CASSEGLPETQYF	TGCGCCAGCAGTGAAGGACTCCCAGAGACCCAGTACTTC
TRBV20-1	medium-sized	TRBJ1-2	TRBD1	CSARQGEDNYGYTF	TGCAGTGCTCGACAGGGGGAGGATAACTATGGCTACACCTTC
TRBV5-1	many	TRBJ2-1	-	CASSFGAGTPYNEQFF	TGCGCCAGCAGCTTCGGGGCGGGGACCCCCTACAATGAGCAGTTCTTC
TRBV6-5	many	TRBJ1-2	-	CASSYRDGSGGYTF	TGTGCCAGCAGTTACCGGGATGGGAGTGGTGGCTACACCTTC
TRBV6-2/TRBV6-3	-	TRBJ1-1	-	CASSYEELLNTEAFF	TGTGCCAGCAGTTACGAGGAGCTTCTGAACACTGAAGCTTTCTTT
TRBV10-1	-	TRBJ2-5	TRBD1	CASSQPGQGNETQYF	TGCGCCAGCAGTCAACCGGGACAGGGAAACGAGACCCAGTACTTC
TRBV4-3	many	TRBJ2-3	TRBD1	CASSQTGQVMTDTQYF	TGCGCCAGCAGCCAAACGGGACAGGTGATGACAGATACGCAGTATTTT
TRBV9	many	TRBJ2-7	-	CASSPRGAREQYF	TGTGCCAGCAGCCCCAGGGGGGCACGCGAGCAGTACTTC
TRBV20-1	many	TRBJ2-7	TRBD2	CSARSPAAGSSHEQYF	TGCAGTGCTAGATCCCCCGCAGCGGGGAGCTCCCACGAGCAGTACTTC
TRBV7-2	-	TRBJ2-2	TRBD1	CASSSTAGQGDTGELFF	TGTGCCAGCAGCTCCACGGCCGGACAGGGGGACACCGGGGAGCTGTTTTTT
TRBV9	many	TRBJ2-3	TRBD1	CASSGYRTGSDTQYF	TGTGCCAGCAGCGGATATAGGACAGGGTCCGATACGCAGTATTTT
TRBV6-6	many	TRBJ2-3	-	CASSWGGEGATDTQYF	TGTGCCAGCAGCTGGGGGGGGGAGGGGGCCACAGATACGCAGTATTTT
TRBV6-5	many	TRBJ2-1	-	CASSYLAGAEQFF	TGTGCCAGCAGTTACTTGGCGGGGGCTGAGCAGTTCTTC
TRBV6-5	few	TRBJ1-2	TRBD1	CASSYTRTGDSLYTF	TGTGCCAGCAGTTACACAAGGACAGGGGACTCCCTCTACACCTTC
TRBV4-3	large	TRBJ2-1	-	CASSQDGNRYNEQFF	TGCGCCAGCAGCCAAGATGGGAATAGATACAATGAGCAGTTCTTC
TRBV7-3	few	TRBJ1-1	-	CASSFGDTEAFF	TGTGCCAGCAGCTTCGGGGACACTGAAGCTTTCTTT
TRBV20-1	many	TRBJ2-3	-	CSAPRGDTSTDTQYF	TGCAGTGCCCCCAGGGGCGATACTAGCACAGATACGCAGTATTTT
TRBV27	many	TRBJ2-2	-	CASSLSPGTGELFF	TGTGCCAGCAGTTTATCACCGGGCACCGGGGAGCTGTTTTTT
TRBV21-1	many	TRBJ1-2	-	CASSRDPLNFLNGYTF	TGTGCCAGCAGCAGGGACCCTTTAAACTTCTTGAATGGCTACACCTTC
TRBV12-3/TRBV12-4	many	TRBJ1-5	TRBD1	CASSGTASNQPQHF	TGTGCCAGCAGTGGGACAGCTAGCAATCAGCCCCAGCATTTT
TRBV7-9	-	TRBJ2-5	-	CASSPSGQETQYF	TGTGCCAGCAGTCCCAGCGGCCAAGAGACCCAGTACTTC
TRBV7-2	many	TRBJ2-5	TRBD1	CASSSPDRESETQYF	TGTGCCAGCAGCTCACCGGACAGGGAATCGGAGACCCAGTACTTC
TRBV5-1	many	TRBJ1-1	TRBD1	CASSQGGVNTEAFF	TGCGCCAGCAGCCAGGGGGGGGTAAACACTGAAGCTTTCTTT
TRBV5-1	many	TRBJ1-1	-	CASSFTGMNTEAFF	TGCGCCAGCAGCTTCACAGGAATGAACACTGAAGCTTTCTTT
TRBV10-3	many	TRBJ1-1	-	CAITGQLNTEAFF	TGTGCCATCACAGGACAGCTTAACACTGAAGCTTTCTTT
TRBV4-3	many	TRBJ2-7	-	CASSQFLFYEQYF	TGCGCCAGCAGCCAATTCCTCTTTTACGAGCAGTACTTC
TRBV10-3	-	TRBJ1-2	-	CAIRLTENYGYTF	TGTGCCATCAGGCTGACAGAAAACTATGGCTACACCTTC
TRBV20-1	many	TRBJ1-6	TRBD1	CSAYPGQGFSLHF	TGCAGTGCTTATCCGGGACAGGGGTTTTCCCTCCACTTT
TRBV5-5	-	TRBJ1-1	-	CASSFSSGQGTEAFF	TGTGCCAGCAGCTTCTCGTCCGGGCAAGGGACTGAAGCTTTCTTT
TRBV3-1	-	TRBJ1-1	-	CASSLDTEAFF	TGTGCCAGCAGCCTTGACACTGAAGCTTTCTTT
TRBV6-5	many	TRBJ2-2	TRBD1	CASSRGTGSNTGELFF	TGTGCCAGCAGCCGTGGGACAGGGAGTAACACCGGGGAGCTGTTTTTT
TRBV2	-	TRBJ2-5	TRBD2	CASSGLAGGGKTQYF	TGTGCCAGCAGCGGACTAGCGGGGGGTGGAAAGACCCAGTACTTC
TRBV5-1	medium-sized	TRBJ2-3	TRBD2	CASSASLAGAITDTQYF	TGCGCCAGCAGCGCATCACTAGCGGGGGCCATCACAGATACGCAGTATTTT
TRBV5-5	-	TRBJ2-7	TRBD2	CASSLVGRAHEQYF	TGTGCCAGCAGCTTGGTTGGGAGGGCCCACGAGCAGTACTTC